This T cell receptor beta chain was documented in a study of blood T cells in healthy people across ages. V gave up 6 bases and J gave up 0 bases, with 11 bases separating them. The CDR3 is 14 residues long. Per the germline V gene, CDR1 is SQVTM and CDR2 is ANQGSEA. General study results and limits: Getting older went along with TCR beta diversity per million T cells dropping roughly linearly. Estimates drawn from one million T cells were deemed to understate diversity.

Of note for this clonotype: Its cognate antigen is unknown.

PCR was performed a second time for roughly 7 to 12 cycles using a sample-barcoded 5' primer and a J-beta primer mix. From each sample, at least 2.5 million paired-end reads containing CDR3 were obtained. MiXCR was run by TCRdb on the 5' RACE reads, yielding one entry per CDR3 protein. The data show approximately 1.5 million distinct CDR3 sequences, with roughly 32% seen just once and around 11% held by the top ten. The V and J genes are TRBV29-1 and TRBJ1-4; D is unclear. Input material: blood. The source is a woman aged 25 to 39 in good health. CDR3 DNA: TGCAGCGTCCGCGACGGGACAACTAATGAAAAACTGTTTTTT. Protein: CSVRDGTTNEKLFF.